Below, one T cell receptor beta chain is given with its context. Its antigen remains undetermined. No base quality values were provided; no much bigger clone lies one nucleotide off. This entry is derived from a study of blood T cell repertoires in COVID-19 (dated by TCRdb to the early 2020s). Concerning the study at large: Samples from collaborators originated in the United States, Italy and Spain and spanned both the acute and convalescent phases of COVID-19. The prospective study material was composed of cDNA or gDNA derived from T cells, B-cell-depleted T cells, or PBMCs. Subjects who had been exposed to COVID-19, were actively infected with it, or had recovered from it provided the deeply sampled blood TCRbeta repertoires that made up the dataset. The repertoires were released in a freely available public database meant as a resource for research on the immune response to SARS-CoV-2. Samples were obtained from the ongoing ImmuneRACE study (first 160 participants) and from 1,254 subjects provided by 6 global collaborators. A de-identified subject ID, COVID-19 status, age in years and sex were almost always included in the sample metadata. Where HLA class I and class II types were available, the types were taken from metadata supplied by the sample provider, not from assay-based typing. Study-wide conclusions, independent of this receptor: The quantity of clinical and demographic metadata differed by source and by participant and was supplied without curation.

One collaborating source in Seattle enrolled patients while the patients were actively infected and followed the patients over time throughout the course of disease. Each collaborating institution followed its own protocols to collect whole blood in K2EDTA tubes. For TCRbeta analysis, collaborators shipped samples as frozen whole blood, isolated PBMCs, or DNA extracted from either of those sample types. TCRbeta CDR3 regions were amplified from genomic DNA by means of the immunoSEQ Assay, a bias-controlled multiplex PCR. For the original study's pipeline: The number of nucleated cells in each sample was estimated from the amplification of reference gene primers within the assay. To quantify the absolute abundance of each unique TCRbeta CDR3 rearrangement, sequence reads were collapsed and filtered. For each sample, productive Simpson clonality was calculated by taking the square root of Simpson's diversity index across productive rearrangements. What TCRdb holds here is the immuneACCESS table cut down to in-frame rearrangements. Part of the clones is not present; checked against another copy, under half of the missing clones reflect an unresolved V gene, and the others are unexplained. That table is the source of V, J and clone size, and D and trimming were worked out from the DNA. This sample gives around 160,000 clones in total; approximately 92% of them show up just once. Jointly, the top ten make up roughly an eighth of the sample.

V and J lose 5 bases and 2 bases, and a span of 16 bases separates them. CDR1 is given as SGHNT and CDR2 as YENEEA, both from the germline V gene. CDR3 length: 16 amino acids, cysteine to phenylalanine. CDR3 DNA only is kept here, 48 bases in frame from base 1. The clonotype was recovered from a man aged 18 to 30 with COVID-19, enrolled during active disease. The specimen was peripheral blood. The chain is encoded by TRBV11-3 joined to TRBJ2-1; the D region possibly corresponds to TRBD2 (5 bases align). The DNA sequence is TGTGCCAGCAGCCCCACTGGGGAGTCGGCCTACAATGAGCAGTTCTTC. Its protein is CASSPTGESAYNEQFF.